The following is a TCR beta chain sequence with its context. Its target is not known. Amplification used 60 Vbeta primers and 13 Jbeta primers. Assay: immunoSEQ multiplex PCR; the TCRdb copy retains only in-frame clones and omits some. The sample has 150,000 or so clones, 80% seen once; the top ten hold more than 10%. The sample is drawn from a study of cytomegalovirus exposure and HLA in healthy donors. Study observations and caveats: As was reported, the classifier diagnosed cytomegalovirus status with high specificity and sensitivity. The presence/absence work took it that sequencing depth was about the same across donors.

The germline gives CDR1 MDHEN, CDR2 SYDVKM. J was trimmed by 3 bases and V by 5 bases; bases with no gene match: 16. The CDR3 extends over 19 amino acids. The receptor was derived from a man younger than 40 in good health and CMV-seropositive. The chain links TRBV28 to TRBJ2-1; TRBD1 aligns across 10 bases. The specimen was PBMCs. CDR3 loop: CASSPQPGQGTTFYNEQFF. The DNA for the CDR3 is TGTGCCAGCAGTCCTCAGCCGGGACAGGGGACCACTTTCTACAATGAGCAGTTCTTC.